The rows below give T cell receptor beta chains drawn from one sample of a study of Graves' ophthalmopathy and Graves' hyperthyroidism. Via MiXCR, TCRdb re-called the multiplex PCR reads, giving one row per CDR3 protein. The repertoire holds over a million distinct CDR3 sequences, with 36% as singletons. Sample: peripheral blood or thyroid tissue (not recorded which). The receptors were gathered from an adult man with Graves' hyperthyroidism. The CDR3 runs from the conserved cysteine through the conserved F or W. The D gene is left open where the match is weak. Some rows mark clone size as missing; the rest say once, few, many or name a class of expanded clone.

v_call: TRBV25-1
clone_size: few
d_call: NA
j_call: TRBJ1-1
cdr3_nt: TGTGCCAGCAGTGACGTCCGCGACACTGAAGCTTTCTTT
cdr3_aa: CASSDVRDTEAFF

v_call: TRBV15
clone_size: few
d_call: NA
j_call: TRBJ1-5
cdr3_nt: TGTGCCACCAGTCTTGTCAGGGTATGGAATCAGCCCCAGCATTTT
cdr3_aa: CATSLVRVWNQPQHF

v_call: TRBV20-1
clone_size: NA
d_call: NA
j_call: TRBJ2-5
cdr3_nt: TGCAGTGCTAGAGGGTACCAGAATACGGAGACCCAGTACTTC
cdr3_aa: CSARGYQNTETQYF

v_call: TRBV9
clone_size: NA
d_call: TRBD2
j_call: TRBJ2-5
cdr3_nt: TGTGCCAGCAGCGTAGCCCTTGGACAAGCGGGGGGAGAGACCCAGTACTTC
cdr3_aa: CASSVALGQAGGETQYF

v_call: TRBV6-5
clone_size: NA
d_call: NA
j_call: TRBJ1-2
cdr3_nt: TGTGCCAGCAGCCCAAGCCCGGTCAGTGGCTACACCTTC
cdr3_aa: CASSPSPVSGYTF

v_call: TRBV5-1
clone_size: NA
d_call: NA
j_call: TRBJ2-3
cdr3_nt: TGCGCCAGCAGCTTGTGGGACTCACATACGCAGTATTTT
cdr3_aa: CASSLWDSHTQYF

v_call: TRBV7-9
clone_size: many
d_call: NA
j_call: TRBJ1-6
cdr3_nt: TGTGCCAGCTCAAGGAGCAGCTCGAATTCACCCCTCCACTTT
cdr3_aa: CASSRSSSNSPLHF

v_call: TRBV5-1
clone_size: many
d_call: NA
j_call: TRBJ2-2
cdr3_nt: TGCGCCAGCAGCTTGGGTAGTTCGAACACCGGGGAGCTGTTTTTT
cdr3_aa: CASSLGSSNTGELFF

v_call: TRBV7-2
clone_size: many
d_call: TRBD1
j_call: TRBJ2-5
cdr3_nt: TGTGCCAGCGCACTACAGGGGCAAGAGACCCAGTACTTC
cdr3_aa: CASALQGQETQYF

v_call: TRBV4-3
clone_size: NA
d_call: TRBD1
j_call: TRBJ1-1
cdr3_nt: TGCGCCAGCAGCCAAGATCTGAGGACAGGGATGAACACTGAAGCTTTCTTT
cdr3_aa: CASSQDLRTGMNTEAFF

v_call: TRBV5-1
clone_size: few
d_call: NA
j_call: TRBJ1-2
cdr3_nt: TGCGCCAGCAGTGATGGCCGGACATATGGCTACACCTTC
cdr3_aa: CASSDGRTYGYTF

v_call: TRBV30
clone_size: NA
d_call: NA
j_call: TRBJ1-6
cdr3_nt: TGTGCCTGGAGGGGGTTCGGGGTTAATTCACCCCTCCACTTT
cdr3_aa: CAWRGFGVNSPLHF

v_call: TRBV24-1
clone_size: few
d_call: TRBD1
j_call: TRBJ1-2
cdr3_nt: TGTGCCACCAGTGATACAACCGGGACAGGGTATGGCTACACCTTC
cdr3_aa: CATSDTTGTGYGYTF

v_call: TRBV5-1
clone_size: NA
d_call: NA
j_call: TRBJ2-7
cdr3_nt: TGCGCCAGCAGCTTCCAGGACAGCTCCTACGAGCAGTACTTC
cdr3_aa: CASSFQDSSYEQYF

v_call: TRBV7-6
clone_size: NA
d_call: TRBD2
j_call: TRBJ2-7
cdr3_nt: TGTGCTACCGGACTAGCCCTCTGGGGCGAGCAGTACTTC
cdr3_aa: CATGLALWGEQYF

v_call: TRBV15
clone_size: NA
d_call: NA
j_call: TRBJ2-2
cdr3_nt: TGTGCCACCAGGGGCCATACCGGGGAGCTGTTTTTT
cdr3_aa: CATRGHTGELFF

v_call: TRBV7-8
clone_size: many
d_call: NA
j_call: TRBJ1-5
cdr3_nt: TGTGCCAGCAGCCCCTCATCCTGGGTCGGTCAGCCCCAGCATTTT
cdr3_aa: CASSPSSWVGQPQHF

v_call: TRBV5-4
clone_size: NA
d_call: TRBD1
j_call: TRBJ2-7
cdr3_nt: TGTGCCAGCAGCTCATTAACGACAGGGGGCTACGAGCAGTACTTC
cdr3_aa: CASSSLTTGGYEQYF

v_call: TRBV9
clone_size: few
d_call: TRBD1
j_call: TRBJ1-1
cdr3_nt: TGTGCCAGCAGCCCGAGGACAGGGGGTTTCGCCTTT
cdr3_aa: CASSPRTGGFAF

v_call: TRBV6-5
clone_size: many
d_call: NA
j_call: TRBJ1-1
cdr3_nt: TGTGCCAGCAGGCGCCTACAGGTGCTGAACACTGAAGCTTTCTTT
cdr3_aa: CASRRLQVLNTEAFF

v_call: TRBV27
clone_size: NA
d_call: TRBD1
j_call: TRBJ1-1
cdr3_nt: TGTGCCAGCAGTTTACTTCAGGGACAGGTTGAAGCTTTCTTT
cdr3_aa: CASSLLQGQVEAFF

v_call: TRBV12-3/TRBV12-4
clone_size: many
d_call: NA
j_call: TRBJ1-6
cdr3_nt: TGTGCCAGCAGCTTGGGGGTTTCACCCCTCCACTTT
cdr3_aa: CASSLGVSPLHF

v_call: TRBV5-1
clone_size: many
d_call: NA
j_call: TRBJ1-1
cdr3_nt: TGCGCCAGCAGCTTGGATGGGGCAACGAACACTGAAGCTTTCTTT
cdr3_aa: CASSLDGATNTEAFF

v_call: TRBV24-1
clone_size: NA
d_call: NA
j_call: TRBJ2-5
cdr3_nt: TGTGCCACCAGTGATCCCGTCGGGACCCAGTACTTC
cdr3_aa: CATSDPVGTQYF

v_call: TRBV11-2
clone_size: NA
d_call: TRBD1
j_call: TRBJ1-5
cdr3_nt: TGTGCCAGCAGCCAGGGACAGGGGCGGGAGACCCAGCATTTT
cdr3_aa: CASSQGQGRETQHF

v_call: TRBV7-3
clone_size: NA
d_call: NA
j_call: TRBJ2-2
cdr3_nt: NA
cdr3_aa: CASSAPKGRTPGSCFF

v_call: TRBV10-2
clone_size: few
d_call: NA
j_call: TRBJ1-2
cdr3_nt: TGCGCCAGCAGTGAGTCTTCACGAAGGGGAGGCTACACCTTC
cdr3_aa: CASSESSRRGGYTF

v_call: TRBV13
clone_size: NA
d_call: TRBD1
j_call: TRBJ1-4
cdr3_nt: TGTGCCAGCAGCTCCCGCACCGGACAGGGGTACGAAAAACTGTTTTTT
cdr3_aa: CASSSRTGQGYEKLFF

v_call: TRBV20-1
clone_size: NA
d_call: TRBD1
j_call: TRBJ1-6
cdr3_nt: TGCAGTGCCAGAGAGATAACAGGGGATCGCTATAATTCACCCCTCCACTTT
cdr3_aa: CSAREITGDRYNSPLHF

v_call: TRBV25-1
clone_size: many
d_call: NA
j_call: TRBJ2-7
cdr3_nt: TGTGCCAGCAGTAGCCCTCCCAGGACGGGGACCTACGAGCAGTACTTC
cdr3_aa: CASSSPPRTGTYEQYF

v_call: TRBV5-5
clone_size: few
d_call: NA
j_call: TRBJ2-5
cdr3_nt: TGTGCCAGCTCACCGGAGGGCCTCTACCAAGAGACCCAGTACTTC
cdr3_aa: CASSPEGLYQETQYF

v_call: TRBV9
clone_size: once
d_call: TRBD1
j_call: TRBJ1-2
cdr3_nt: TGTGCCAGCAGCGTAGATGGGACAGACTATGGCTACACCTTC
cdr3_aa: CASSVDGTDYGYTF

v_call: TRBV7-3
clone_size: few
d_call: TRBD1
j_call: TRBJ1-5
cdr3_nt: TGTGCCAGCAGCTTAGGGACAGGGGGGTGGCAGCCCCAGCATTTT
cdr3_aa: CASSLGTGGWQPQHF

v_call: TRBV20-1
clone_size: many
d_call: NA
j_call: TRBJ1-2
cdr3_nt: TGCAGTGCTAGACAGGGCAGCTACACCTTC
cdr3_aa: CSARQGSYTF

v_call: TRBV20-1
clone_size: NA
d_call: TRBD2
j_call: TRBJ2-7
cdr3_nt: TGCAGTGCTAGAGATGCGGGGGGTATATCCTACGAGCAGTACTTC
cdr3_aa: CSARDAGGISYEQYF

v_call: TRBV7-9
clone_size: NA
d_call: NA
j_call: TRBJ2-2
cdr3_nt: TGTGCCAGCAGCTTAGATCACACCACCCGGGAGCTGTTTTTT
cdr3_aa: CASSLDHTTRELFF

v_call: TRBV7-9
clone_size: NA
d_call: TRBD1
j_call: TRBJ2-5
cdr3_nt: TGTGCCAGCAGCCATCGGAAGGACAGGGGCTTTGAGACCCAGTACTTC
cdr3_aa: CASSHRKDRGFETQYF

v_call: TRBV9
clone_size: many
d_call: NA
j_call: TRBJ1-5
cdr3_nt: TGTGCCAGCAGCGCGGGAGGATATAGCAATCAGCCCCAGCATTTT
cdr3_aa: CASSAGGYSNQPQHF

v_call: TRBV15
clone_size: once
d_call: TRBD1
j_call: TRBJ2-6
cdr3_nt: TGTGCCACCAGCAGCGAGGGGGCAAGTGGGGCCAACGTCCTGACTTTC
cdr3_aa: CATSSEGASGANVLTF

v_call: TRBV10-3
clone_size: NA
d_call: TRBD1
j_call: TRBJ2-7
cdr3_nt: TGTGCCATCAGTGAGTCGAGAGGACAGGGGACGATAAACGAGCAGTACTTC
cdr3_aa: CAISESRGQGTINEQYF

v_call: TRBV6-5
clone_size: many
d_call: TRBD2
j_call: TRBJ2-5
cdr3_nt: TGTGCCAGCAGTCCGACTAGCGGGGCCCGGACCCAGTACTTC
cdr3_aa: CASSPTSGARTQYF

v_call: TRBV5-1
clone_size: many
d_call: NA
j_call: TRBJ2-2
cdr3_nt: TGCGCCAGCAGCTTGGTTGGGGCACCGAACACCGGGGAGCTGTTTTTT
cdr3_aa: CASSLVGAPNTGELFF

v_call: TRBV10-1
clone_size: NA
d_call: NA
j_call: TRBJ1-2
cdr3_nt: TGCGCCAGCAGTGAGAACCAGAACTATGGCTACACCTTC
cdr3_aa: CASSENQNYGYTF

v_call: TRBV29-1
clone_size: many
d_call: NA
j_call: TRBJ1-2
cdr3_nt: TGCAGCGTTAGACGGACTAGTGACTATGGCTACACCTTC
cdr3_aa: CSVRRTSDYGYTF

v_call: TRBV2
clone_size: many
d_call: NA
j_call: TRBJ1-2
cdr3_nt: TGTGCCAGCTCCCAAGACAGGCGGGTGAGCTATGGCTACACCTTC
cdr3_aa: CASSQDRRVSYGYTF

v_call: TRBV20-1
clone_size: NA
d_call: TRBD1
j_call: TRBJ1-5
cdr3_nt: TGCAGTGCTAGAGCCCGGGACAGGGTTTATCAGCCCCAGCATTTT
cdr3_aa: CSARARDRVYQPQHF

v_call: TRBV10-2
clone_size: NA
d_call: TRBD1
j_call: TRBJ2-7
cdr3_nt: TGCGCCAGCAGTGGGACAGGGGCGATCTACGAGCAGTACTTC
cdr3_aa: CASSGTGAIYEQYF

v_call: TRBV4-3
clone_size: many
d_call: NA
j_call: TRBJ2-2
cdr3_nt: TGCGCCAGCAGCCAAGACGGGGGCGGGGAGCTGTTTTTT
cdr3_aa: CASSQDGGGELFF

v_call: TRBV7-9
clone_size: NA
d_call: NA
j_call: TRBJ1-5
cdr3_nt: TGCGCCAGCAGCCGAGTCAGGGCCGACGAGCAGAATCAGCCCCAGCATTTT
cdr3_aa: CASSRVRADEQNQPQHF

v_call: TRBV2
clone_size: once
d_call: TRBD1
j_call: TRBJ1-5
cdr3_nt: TGTGCCAGCAGTGGGGGACAGGCTGAAAATCAGCCCCAGCATTTT
cdr3_aa: CASSGGQAENQPQHF

v_call: TRBV15
clone_size: many
d_call: TRBD2
j_call: TRBJ2-7
cdr3_nt: TGTGCCACCAGCAGACGGAGGGGACTAGGCGGAGGGCGGGAGCAGTACTTC
cdr3_aa: CATSRRRGLGGGREQYF